Detailed here is one T cell receptor (beta chain). This sample is part of a study of blood T cell repertoires in COVID-19. Some clones are missing from TCRdb's copy, which holds only in-frame ones; the method was immunoSEQ multiplex PCR. Here the sample spans nearly 400,000 clones, roughly 91% being singletons. The TCR was taken from a young woman who had recovered from COVID-19. Sample: PBMCs or T cells enriched from blood (not recorded which).

In DNA form, the CDR3 reads TGTGCCAGCAGACTAGCGGGAGGGCCTGGGGGTAGGGAGCAGTTCTTC. This gives the protein CASRLAGGPGGREQFF. The gene calls are TRBV28 and TRBJ2-1, with 13 bases identical to TRBD2. CDR3 size: 16 residues. Germline V lookup: CDR1 MDHEN, CDR2 SYDVKM. The V gene end was trimmed by 6 bases and the J gene end by 10 bases; junction bases not matched to a gene: 12. The full variable domain, rest sourced from reference TRBV28 and TRBJ2-1, is DVKVTQSSRYLVKRTGEKVFLECVQDMDHENMFWYRQDPGLGLRLIYFSYDVKMKEKGDIPEGYSVSREKKERFSLILESASTNQTSMYLCASRLAGGPGGREQFFGPGTRLTVL.